Detailed here is one TCR beta chain. Negatively enriched CD4+ T cells were divided by CD45RA into naive and memory. J was trimmed by 0 bases and V by 1 base; bases with no gene match: 10. The CDR3 spans 18 residues. The germline CDR1 and CDR2 sequences are SGHVS and FQNEAQ. Assay: immunoSEQ multiplex PCR; the TCRdb copy retains only in-frame clones and omits some. The data contain some 1,600,000 clones, 98% of them singletons. This specimen belongs to a study of shared clonotypes between healthy human individuals. This sequence was found in a man aged 25 to 45 in good health. Sequenced input: naive CD4+ T cells sorted from blood. Described subset: CD45RA+ positively selected. This chain connects TRBV7-8 to TRBJ2-7; TRBD2 matches at 9 bases. The CDR3 sequence: CASSLEALAGVSSYEQYF. CDR3 in DNA: TGTGCCAGCAGCTTAGAAGCACTAGCGGGTGTAAGCTCCTACGAGCAGTACTTC.